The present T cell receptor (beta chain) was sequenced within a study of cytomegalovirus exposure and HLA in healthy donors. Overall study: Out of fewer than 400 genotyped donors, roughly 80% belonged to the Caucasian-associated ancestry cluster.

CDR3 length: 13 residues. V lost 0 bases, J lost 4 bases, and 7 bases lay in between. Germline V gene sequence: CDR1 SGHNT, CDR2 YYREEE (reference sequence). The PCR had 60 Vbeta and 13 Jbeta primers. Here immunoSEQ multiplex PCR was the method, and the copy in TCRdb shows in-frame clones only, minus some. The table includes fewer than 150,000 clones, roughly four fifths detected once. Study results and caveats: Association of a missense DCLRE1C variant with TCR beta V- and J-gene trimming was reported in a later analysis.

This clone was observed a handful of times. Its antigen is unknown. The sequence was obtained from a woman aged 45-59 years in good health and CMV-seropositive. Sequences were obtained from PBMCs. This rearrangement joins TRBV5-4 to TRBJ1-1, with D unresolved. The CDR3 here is CASSLGGVTEAFF. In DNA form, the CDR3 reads TGTGCCAGCAGCTTGGGAGGAGTCACTGAAGCTTTCTTT.